One and the same sample provided the 13 T cell receptor beta chains below, sequenced in a study of response to subunit inactivated influenza vaccine. TCRdb reanalysed the RT-PCR reads using MiXCR and keeps one entry per CDR3 protein. The table shows around 650,000 distinct CDR3 sequences, with about 15% occurring only once. Sequencing used PBMCs from blood, obtained 11 to 12 days after vaccination. Receptors were obtained from a man aged 45-65 years who received an inactivated influenza vaccine.

This clonotype was seen a few times. At one end the junction does not follow the germline gene, possibly because of a read error. This chain connects TRBV10-2 to TRBJ2-5; D remains unclear. Germline CDR1 WSHSY, CDR2 SAAADI. The CDR3 has 15 amino acids. The CDR3 here is CASSKSARVQETQYF. The CDR3 region has the DNA TGCGCCAGCAGTAAGTCGGCCCGGGTCCAAGAGACCCAGTACTTC.

A few counts support this clonotype. The chain joins TRBV7-6 to TRBJ2-7, with D hard to call. This CDR3 comprises 14 residues. CDR1 and CDR2 from the germline V gene are SGHVS and FNYEAQ. The V end was cut by 4 bases, the J end by 3 bases, with 13 bases between. The CDR3 DNA reads TGTGCCAGCAGCTCCGGGTCGCGTTACTACGAGCAGTACTTC. Translated, it gives CASSSGSRYYEQYF. Full variable domain (outside the CDR3, taken from reference TRBV7-6 and TRBJ2-7): GAGVSQSPRYKVTKRGQDVALRCDPISGHVSLYWYRQALGQGPEFLTYFNYEAQQDKSGLPNDRFSAERPEGSISTLTIQRTEQRDSAMYRCASSSGSRYYEQYFGPGTRLTVT.

The chain couples TRBV19 to TRBJ2-7; D perhaps matches TRBD2 (5 bases). This CDR3 spans 14 amino acids. Germline CDR1 is LNHDA and CDR2 is SQIVND (reference sequence). V was trimmed by 10 bases and J by 1 base, leaving 17 bases between them. In DNA, the CDR3 is TGTGCCACCAGTATAGGAGCGGCATCCTACGAGCAGTACTTC. It codes for CATSIGAASYEQYF. The full variable domain, its missing parts supplied by reference TRBV19 and TRBJ2-7, is DGGITQSPKYLFRKEGQNVTLSCEQNLNHDAMYWYRQDPGQGLRLIYYSQIVNDFQKGDIAEGYSVSREKKESFPLTVTSAQKNPTAFYLCATSIGAASYEQYFGPGTRLTVT.

The rearrangement joins TRBV27 to TRBJ2-5, with D maybe TRBD1 (7 bases). V was clipped by 5 bases and J by 2 bases, with 18 bases between them. The CDR3 has 16 residues. Per the germline V gene, CDR1 is MNHEY and CDR2 is SMNVEV (reference sequence). The CDR3 DNA reads as TGTGCCAGCAGTGCCCTCCCCAGGGGGAGGCAAGAGACCCAGTACTTC. Protein product: CASSALPRGRQETQYF.

This clonotype came up a few times. The rearrangement links TRBV7-9 to TRBJ2-7; 11 bases match TRBD1. The trim removed 5 bases at V and 4 bases at J, leaving 10 bases unmatched. The CDR3 consists of 16 residues. CDR1 is SEHNR and CDR2 is FQNEAQ in the germline V gene (reference sequence). CDR3 residues: CASSPRTGGTKYEQYF. Here the CDR3 DNA reads TGTGCCAGCAGCCCCCGGACAGGGGGCACCAAGTACGAGCAGTACTTC.

The chain is built from TRBV28 and TRBJ1-5, with 9 bases lining up with TRBD1. Per germline, CDR1 MDHEN and CDR2 SYDVKM. This CDR3 has 16 residues. With 3 bases clipped from V and 3 bases from J, the junction kept 6 bases outside the gene matches. The CDR3 DNA reads TGTGCCAGCAGTTTTGGGACAGGGTTTTCCAATCAGCCCCAGCATTTT. Protein: CASSFGTGFSNQPQHF.

The rearrangement joins TRBV5-1 to TRBJ2-1; D perhaps matches TRBD1 (5 bases). Trimming took off 2 bases at V and 6 bases at J, with 18 bases between the two ends. Germline-derived CDR1 and CDR2 are SGHRS and YFSETQ. The CDR3 runs to 16 residues. The CDR3 is CASSFTQAGRGNEQFF. CDR3 coding DNA: TGCGCCAGCAGCTTTACCCAGGCTGGTAGGGGCAATGAGCAGTTCTTC.

This clonotype was seen at least ten times. V usage is TRBV2 and J usage is TRBJ2-3, with D perhaps matching TRBD1 (6 bases). The V end lost 7 bases, the J end lost 0 bases, and 20 bases lay between the germline ends. The germline V gene has CDR1 SNHLY and CDR2 FYNNEI. CDR3 length equals 17 residues. The CDR3 region is CASNPPLGAPSTDTQYF. The CDR3, as DNA: TGTGCCAGCAACCCTCCCTTGGGGGCGCCGAGCACAGATACGCAGTATTTT.

This clonotype was counted between two and nine times. The chain carries TRBV28 and TRBJ2-1, with 9 bases matching TRBD2. The V and J ends lost 2 bases and 15 bases, in that order; junction bases with no gene match: 11. The CDR3 extends over 14 amino acids. Germline CDR1 reads MDHEN; CDR2 reads SYDVKM. The CDR3 nucleotides are TGTGCCAGCAGTTTAAAAAAGGTAGCGGGAGATCCGTTCTTC. Translated, it gives CASSLKKVAGDPFF.

Worth noting for this clonotype: One end of the junction is discordant with germline, which a read error may explain. J is TRBJ2-7 and V is TRBV11-2, with D uncertain. The germline CDR1 and CDR2 sequences are SGHAT and FQNNGV. This CDR3 region has 13 residues. As DNA, the CDR3 is TGTGCCAGCAGCTTAGATTTTTTGGCTTCACCCCTCTTC. Protein: CASSLDFLASPLF.

The table lists this clonotype with a few counts. J is TRBJ1-1 and V is TRBV9, with D tentatively TRBD1 (6 bases). The CDR3 extends over 13 amino acids. Germline V gene sequence: CDR1 SGDLS, CDR2 YYNGEE. The germline V and J ends were trimmed by 0 bases and 7 bases, with 10 bases remaining between them. CDR3 bases: TGTGCCAGCAGCGTAGTGTCAGGGGATGAAGCTTTCTTT. Residues: CASSVVSGDEAFF.

This clonotype was detected only a few times. The chain links TRBV2 to TRBJ2-1; D may be TRBD1 (6 bases). The CDR3 consists of 17 residues. In germline, CDR1 is SNHLY, CDR2 FYNNEI. Trimming cost V 4 bases and J 4 bases, with 20 bases left between them. In DNA form, the CDR3 reads TGTGCCAGCAGTGGATCCTCGGGACACTTATATTACAATGAGCAGTTCTTC. Its protein is CASSGSSGHLYYNEQFF.

This clonotype was detected only a few times. The V gene is TRBV9, the J gene TRBJ1-1; D possibly corresponds to TRBD1 (5 bases). The V gene's germline CDR1 is SGDLS and CDR2 YYNGEE. The CDR3 is 14 amino acids. Trimming pared 1 base from V and 6 bases from J, leaving 13 bases between. The CDR3 nucleotides are TGTGCCAGCAGCGTATCAAGGGGCGGGTCTGAAGCTTTCTTT. Its translation is CASSVSRGGSEAFF.